These 8 T cell receptor beta chains share one sample of origin, sequenced in a study of blood T cell repertoires in COVID-19. TCRdb's copy holds only in-frame clones and misses some; the assay was immunoSEQ multiplex PCR. The sample contains a few hundred thousand clones, roughly 87% of which appear only once. The sequenced material came from peripheral blood. The origin of the receptors is a woman under 30 who had recovered from COVID-19.

V is TRBV7-9 and J is TRBJ1-2; 7 nucleotides match TRBD1. The junction had 17 bases not matched to a gene; V was cut back by 5 bases and J by 8 bases. The germline CDR1 and CDR2 sequences are SEHNR and FQNEAQ (reference sequence). The CDR3 is made up of 16 amino acids. The CDR3 region is CASSPPIRQGQIGYTF. DNA for the CDR3: TGTGCCAGCAGCCCCCCGATCCGACAGGGTCAGATAGGCTACACCTTC.

The chain couples TRBV25-1 to TRBJ2-7, with TRBD1 matching over 7 bases. The CDR3 runs 16 residues. V lost 4 bases and J lost 0; bases outside the gene matches: 9. Germline V gene lookup returns CDR1 MGHDK and CDR2 SYGVNS. Written as DNA, the CDR3 is TGTGCCAGCAGTGGGTGGGCCCGGACAGGCTCCTACGAGCAGTACTTC. It specifies CASSGWARTGSYEQYF.

Note on this clone: Other DNA sequences in the sample encode the same CDR3. The genes are TRBV29-1 and TRBJ1-3, with no clear D. This CDR3 contains 12 residues. The V gene's germline CDR1 is SQVTM and CDR2 ANQGSEA. V lost 6 bases, J lost 0 bases, and 6 bases lay in between. CDR3 bases: TGCAGCGTGGTTAGCTCTGGAAACACCATATATTTT. Protein: CSVVSSGNTIYF.

This sequence joins TRBV4-3 and TRBJ2-1; D remains ambiguous. CDR3 length equals 13 residues. Trimming left V 4 bases short and J 7 bases short, with 11 bases between. CDR1 LGHNA and CDR2 YSLEER come from the germline V gene. The CDR3 here is CASSPPGDNEQFF. The CDR3, as DNA: TGCGCCAGCAGCCCGCCTGGAGATAATGAGCAGTTCTTC.

This chain links TRBV3-1 (or the pseudogene TRBV3-2) with TRBJ1-5; 9 nucleotides agree with TRBD1. The CDR3 is made up of 15 amino acids. The germline V gene has CDR1 LGHDT and CDR2 YNNKEL (reference sequence). Trimming at V came to 6 bases and at J to 5 bases, leaving 8 bases not matched to a gene. Here the CDR3 DNA reads TGTGCCAGCAGTCCTACAGGGGGCACTGATCAGCCCCAGCATTTT. Protein sequence: CASSPTGGTDQPQHF.

This clone was seen just once. V usage is TRBV13 and J usage is TRBJ2-7, with 12 bases fitting TRBD2. The CDR3 sequence is 16 residues long. Germline V gene lookup returns CDR1 PRHDT and CDR2 FYEKMQ (reference sequence). The junction had 6 bases not matched to a gene; V was cut back by 5 bases and J by 1 base. The CDR3 DNA sequence: TGTGCCAGCAGCCTAGCGGGAGGGCCTATTTCCTACGAGCAGTACTTC. Translation gives CASSLAGGPISYEQYF.

The DNA for the CDR3 is TGTGCTAAGGACCTAGGTGGGACAGGGTCGACGACCTACGAGCAGTACTTC. This gives the protein CAKDLGGTGSTTYEQYF. V usage is TRBV12-5 and J usage is TRBJ2-7; 9 positions agree with TRBD1. J was trimmed by 2 bases and V by 10 bases; bases with no gene match: 18. Germline V gene data show CDR1 as LGHNT and CDR2 as FRNRAP. The CDR3 length is 17 residues.

The chain recombines TRBV3-1 (or the pseudogene TRBV3-2) with TRBJ1-5, with D uncertain. V was cut by 1 base and J by 8 bases, with 9 bases left in between. This CDR3 is 13 amino acids long. In germline, CDR1 is LGHDT, CDR2 YNNKEL (reference sequence). The CDR3 loop reads CASSQGRVEPQHF. The CDR3 DNA reads TGTGCCAGCAGCCAAGGGAGGGTGGAGCCCCAGCATTTT.